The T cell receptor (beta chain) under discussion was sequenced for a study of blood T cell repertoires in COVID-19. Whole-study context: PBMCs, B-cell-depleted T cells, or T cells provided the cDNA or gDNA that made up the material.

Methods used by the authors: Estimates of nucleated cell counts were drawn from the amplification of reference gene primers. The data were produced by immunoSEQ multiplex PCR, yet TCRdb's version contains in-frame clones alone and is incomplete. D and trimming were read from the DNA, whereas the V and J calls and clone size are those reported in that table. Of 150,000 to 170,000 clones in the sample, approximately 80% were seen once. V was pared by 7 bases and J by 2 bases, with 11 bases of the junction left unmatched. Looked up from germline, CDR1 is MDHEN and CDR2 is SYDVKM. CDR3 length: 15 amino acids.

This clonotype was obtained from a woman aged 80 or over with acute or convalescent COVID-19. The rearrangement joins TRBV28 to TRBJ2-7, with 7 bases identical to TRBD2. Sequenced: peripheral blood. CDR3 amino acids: CASTLGGMGPYEQYF. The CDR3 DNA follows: TGTGCCAGCACCCTCGGGGGGATGGGTCCCTACGAGCAGTACTTC. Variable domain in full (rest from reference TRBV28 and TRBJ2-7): DVKVTQSSRYLVKRTGEKVFLECVQDMDHENMFWYRQDPGLGLRLIYFSYDVKMKEKGDIPEGYSVSREKKERFSLILESASTNQTSMYLCASTLGGMGPYEQYFGPGTRLTVT.